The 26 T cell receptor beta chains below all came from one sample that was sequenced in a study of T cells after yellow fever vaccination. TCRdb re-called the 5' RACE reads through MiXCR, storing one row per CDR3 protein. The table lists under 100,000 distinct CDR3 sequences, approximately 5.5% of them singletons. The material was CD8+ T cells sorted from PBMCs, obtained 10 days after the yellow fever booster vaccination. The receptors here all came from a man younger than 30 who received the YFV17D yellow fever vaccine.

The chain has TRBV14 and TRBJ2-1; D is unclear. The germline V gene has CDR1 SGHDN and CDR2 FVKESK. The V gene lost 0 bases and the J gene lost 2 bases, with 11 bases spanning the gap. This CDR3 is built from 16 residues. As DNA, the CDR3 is TGTGCCAGCAGCCAAGATCGGGCAGTTACCTACAATGAGCAGTTCTTC. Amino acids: CASSQDRAVTYNEQFF.

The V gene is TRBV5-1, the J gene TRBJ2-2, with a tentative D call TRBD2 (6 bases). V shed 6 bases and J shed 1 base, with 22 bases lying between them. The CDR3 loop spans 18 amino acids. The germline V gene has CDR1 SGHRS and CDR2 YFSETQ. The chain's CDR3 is CASTLEGSYTMNTGELFF. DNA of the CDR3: TGCGCCAGCACATTGGAGGGCAGTTATACCATGAACACCGGGGAGCTGTTTTTT.

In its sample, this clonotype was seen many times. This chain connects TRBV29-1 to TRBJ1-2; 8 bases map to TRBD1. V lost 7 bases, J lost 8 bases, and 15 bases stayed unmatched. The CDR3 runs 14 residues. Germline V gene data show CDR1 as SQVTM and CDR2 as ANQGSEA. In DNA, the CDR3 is TGCAGCGCGCAGAAGTCAGGGGGCAGAGTGGGCTACACCTTC. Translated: CSAQKSGGRVGYTF.

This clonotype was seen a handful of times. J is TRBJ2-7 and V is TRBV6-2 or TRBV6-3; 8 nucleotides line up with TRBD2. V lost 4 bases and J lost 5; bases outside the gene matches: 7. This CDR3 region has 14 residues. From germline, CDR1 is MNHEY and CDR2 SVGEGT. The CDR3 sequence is CASSWRGDLDEQYF. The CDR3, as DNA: TGTGCCAGCAGTTGGCGGGGGGACCTCGACGAGCAGTACTTC.

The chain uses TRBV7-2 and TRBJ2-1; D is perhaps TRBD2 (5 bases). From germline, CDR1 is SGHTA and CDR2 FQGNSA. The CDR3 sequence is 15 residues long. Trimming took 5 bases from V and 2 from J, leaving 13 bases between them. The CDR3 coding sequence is TGTGCCAGCAGCCTCATGAGAGGGCCCTACAATGAGCAGTTCTTC. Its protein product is CASSLMRGPYNEQFF.

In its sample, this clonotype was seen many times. The CDR3 reads CASSLVGMDTTYEQYF. In DNA, the CDR3 is TGCGCCAGCAGCTTGGTCGGGATGGACACTACCTACGAGCAGTACTTC. V gene TRBV5-1 combines with J gene TRBJ2-7; possibly TRBD1 or TRBD2 for D (5 bases each). CDR1 is SGHRS and CDR2 is YFSETQ in the germline V gene. The CDR3 loop spans 16 amino acids. V was clipped by 0 bases and J by 2 bases, with 15 bases between them.

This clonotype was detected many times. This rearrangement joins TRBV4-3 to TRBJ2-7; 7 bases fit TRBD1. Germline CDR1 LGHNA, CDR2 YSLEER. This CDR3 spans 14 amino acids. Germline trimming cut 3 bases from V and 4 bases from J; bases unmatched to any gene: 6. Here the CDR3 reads CASSQGQQLYEQYF. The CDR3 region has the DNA TGCGCCAGCAGCCAGGGACAGCAACTTTACGAGCAGTACTTC.

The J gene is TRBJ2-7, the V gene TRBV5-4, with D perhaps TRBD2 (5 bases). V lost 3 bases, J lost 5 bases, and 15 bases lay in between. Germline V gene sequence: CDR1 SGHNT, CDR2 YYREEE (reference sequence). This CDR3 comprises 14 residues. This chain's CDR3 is CASSWGASWNEQYF. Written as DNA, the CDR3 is TGTGCCAGCAGCTGGGGAGCTAGTTGGAACGAGCAGTACTTC.

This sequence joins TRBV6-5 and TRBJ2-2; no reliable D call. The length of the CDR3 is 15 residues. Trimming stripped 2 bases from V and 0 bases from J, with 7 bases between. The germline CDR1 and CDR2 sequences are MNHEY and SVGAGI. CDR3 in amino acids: CASSYRTANTGELFF. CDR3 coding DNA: TGTGCCAGCAGTTACAGGACGGCGAACACCGGGGAGCTGTTTTTT.

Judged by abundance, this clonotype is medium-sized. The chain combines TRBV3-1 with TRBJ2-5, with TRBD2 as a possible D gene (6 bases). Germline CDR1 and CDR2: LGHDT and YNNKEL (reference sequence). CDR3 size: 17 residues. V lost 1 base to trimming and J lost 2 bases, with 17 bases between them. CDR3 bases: TGTGCCAGCAGCCAAGTAGTGATAGCGGTGTCACAAGAGACCCAGTACTTC. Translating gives CASSQVVIAVSQETQYF.

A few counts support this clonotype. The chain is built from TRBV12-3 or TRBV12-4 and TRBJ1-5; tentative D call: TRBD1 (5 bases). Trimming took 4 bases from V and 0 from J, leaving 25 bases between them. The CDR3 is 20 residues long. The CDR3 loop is CASSWSGLINPDSSNQPQHF. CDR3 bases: TGTGCCAGCAGTTGGTCGGGGTTAATTAATCCAGACAGTAGCAATCAGCCCCAGCATTTT.

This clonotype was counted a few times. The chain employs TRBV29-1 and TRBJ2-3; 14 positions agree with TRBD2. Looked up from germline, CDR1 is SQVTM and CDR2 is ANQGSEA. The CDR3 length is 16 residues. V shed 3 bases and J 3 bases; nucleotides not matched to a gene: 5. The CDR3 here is CSVDGTSGGSTDTQYF. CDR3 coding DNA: TGCAGCGTTGACGGGACTAGCGGGGGATCAACAGATACGCAGTATTTT.

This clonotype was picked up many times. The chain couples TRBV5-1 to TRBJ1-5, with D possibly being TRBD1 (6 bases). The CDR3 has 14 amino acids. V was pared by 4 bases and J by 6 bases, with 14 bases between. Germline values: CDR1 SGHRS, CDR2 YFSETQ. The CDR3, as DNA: TGCGCCAGCAGCCCCCTGGGGGCCGGTCAGCCCCAGCATTTT. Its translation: CASSPLGAGQPQHF.

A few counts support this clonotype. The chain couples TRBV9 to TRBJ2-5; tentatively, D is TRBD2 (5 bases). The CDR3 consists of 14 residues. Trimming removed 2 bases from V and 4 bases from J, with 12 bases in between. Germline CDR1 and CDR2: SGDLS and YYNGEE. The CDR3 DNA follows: TGTGCCAGCAGCGTGGACTCGAACCCAGAGACCCAGTACTTC. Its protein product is CASSVDSNPETQYF.

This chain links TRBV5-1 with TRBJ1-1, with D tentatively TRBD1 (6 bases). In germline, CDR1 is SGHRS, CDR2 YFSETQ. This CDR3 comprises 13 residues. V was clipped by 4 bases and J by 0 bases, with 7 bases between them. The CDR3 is CASSRDMNTEAFF. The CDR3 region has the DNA TGCGCCAGCAGCAGGGACATGAACACTGAAGCTTTCTTT.

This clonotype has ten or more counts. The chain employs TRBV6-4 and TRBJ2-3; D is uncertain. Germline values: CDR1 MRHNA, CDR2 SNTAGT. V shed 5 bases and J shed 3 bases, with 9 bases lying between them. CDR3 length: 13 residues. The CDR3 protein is CASSQRDTDTQYF. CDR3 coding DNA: TGTGCCAGCAGTCAAAGGGATACAGATACGCAGTATTTT.

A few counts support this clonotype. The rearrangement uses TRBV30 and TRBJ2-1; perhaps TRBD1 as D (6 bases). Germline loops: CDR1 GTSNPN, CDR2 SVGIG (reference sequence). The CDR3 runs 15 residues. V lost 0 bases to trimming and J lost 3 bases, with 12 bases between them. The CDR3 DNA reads TGTGCCTGGAGTGTACCGGGACACCTCTACAATGAGCAGTTCTTC. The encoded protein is CAWSVPGHLYNEQFF.

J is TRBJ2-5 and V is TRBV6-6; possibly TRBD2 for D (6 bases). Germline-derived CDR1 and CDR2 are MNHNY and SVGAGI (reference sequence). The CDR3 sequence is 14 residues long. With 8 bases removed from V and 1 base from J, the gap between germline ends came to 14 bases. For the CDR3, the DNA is TGTGCCAGCCTGCCGGGAGAACTCCAAGAGACCCAGTACTTC. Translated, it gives CASLPGELQETQYF.

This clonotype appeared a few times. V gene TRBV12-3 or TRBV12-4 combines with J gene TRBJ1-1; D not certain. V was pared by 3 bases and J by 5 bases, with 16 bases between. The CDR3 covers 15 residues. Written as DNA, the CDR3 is TGTGCCAGCAGTTTTGTCCCTTGGGGAAAGACTGAAGCTTTCTTT. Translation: CASSFVPWGKTEAFF.

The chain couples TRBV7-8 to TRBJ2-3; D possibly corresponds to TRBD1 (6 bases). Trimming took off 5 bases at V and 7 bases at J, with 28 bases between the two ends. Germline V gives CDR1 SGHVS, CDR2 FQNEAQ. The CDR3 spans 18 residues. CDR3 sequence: CASSIGGSGAQTLYTQYF. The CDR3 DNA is TGTGCCAGCAGCATAGGGGGTTCTGGGGCTCAAACTTTGTATACGCAGTATTTT.

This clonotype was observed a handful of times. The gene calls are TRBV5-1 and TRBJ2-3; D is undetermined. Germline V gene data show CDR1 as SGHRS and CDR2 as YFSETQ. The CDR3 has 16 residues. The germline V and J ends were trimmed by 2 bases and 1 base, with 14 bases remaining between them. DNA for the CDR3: TGCGCCAGCAGCTTTGTGGGGAATTTTGGCACAGATACGCAGTATTTT. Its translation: CASSFVGNFGTDTQYF.

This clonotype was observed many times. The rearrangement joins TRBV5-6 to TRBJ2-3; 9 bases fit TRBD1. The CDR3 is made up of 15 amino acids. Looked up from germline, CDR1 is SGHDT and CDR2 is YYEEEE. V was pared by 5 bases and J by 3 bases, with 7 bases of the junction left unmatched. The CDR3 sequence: CASRGQGRRTDTQYF. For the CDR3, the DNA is TGTGCCAGCAGGGGACAGGGACGTCGGACAGATACGCAGTATTTT.

CDR3 nucleotides: TGTGCCAGCAGTTACTCGATCGCCTCCTCTCTTAACTATGGCTACACCTTC. It specifies CASSYSIASSLNYGYTF. This chain joins TRBV6-5 and TRBJ1-2; D remains ambiguous. Germline V gene data show CDR1 as MNHEY and CDR2 as SVGAGI. The CDR3 runs to 17 residues. Trimming left V 0 bases short and J 1 base short, with 15 bases between.

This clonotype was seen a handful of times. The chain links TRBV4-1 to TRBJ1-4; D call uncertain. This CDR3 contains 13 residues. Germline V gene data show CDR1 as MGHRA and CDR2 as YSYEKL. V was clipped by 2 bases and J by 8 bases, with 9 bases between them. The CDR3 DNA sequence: TGCGCCAGCAGCCAACCCGACGGGGAAAAACTGTTTTTT. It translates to CASSQPDGEKLFF.

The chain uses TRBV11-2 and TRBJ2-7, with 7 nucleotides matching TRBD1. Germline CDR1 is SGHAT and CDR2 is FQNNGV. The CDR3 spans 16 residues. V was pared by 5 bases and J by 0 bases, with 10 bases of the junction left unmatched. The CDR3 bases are TGTGCCAGCAGCCCGAACGGACAGGACTTCTCCTACGAGCAGTACTTC. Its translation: CASSPNGQDFSYEQYF.

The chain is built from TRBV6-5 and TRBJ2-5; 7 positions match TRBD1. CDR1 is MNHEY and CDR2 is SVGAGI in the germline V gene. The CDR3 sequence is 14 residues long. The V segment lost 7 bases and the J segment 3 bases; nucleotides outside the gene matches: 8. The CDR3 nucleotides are TGTGCCAGCACCGAACCCGGGACAGAAGAGACCCAGTACTTC. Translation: CASTEPGTEETQYF.